This T cell receptor beta chain emerged from a study of early T cells in non-severe SARS-CoV-2 infection. Study information: The chains were unpaired, and the sequenced material was bulk RNA from unsorted whole blood.

Each single cDNA molecule received a unique molecular identifier. TCRdb independently ran MiXCR on the 5' RACE reads; one entry per CDR3 protein. Of under 100,000 distinct CDR3 sequences in the sample, roughly 11% were seen once. Ten or more counts support this clonotype. This CDR3 has 16 amino acids. Per the germline V gene, CDR1 is SGHNT and CDR2 is YENEEA. V shed 5 bases and J shed 6 bases, with 20 bases lying between them. The receptor comes from an adult who was a healthcare worker with PCR-confirmed SARS-CoV-2 infection or an uninfected control (not recorded which). The V and J genes are TRBV11-3 and TRBJ2-1, with TRBD2 as a possible D gene (6 bases). Sequenced sample: whole blood. CDR3 sequence: CASSTRLGQVPNEQFF. In DNA, the CDR3 is TGTGCCAGCAGCACCCGACTAGGGCAAGTCCCCAATGAGCAGTTCTTC.